The present entry profiles one T cell receptor beta chain with its context. This sample is drawn from a study of blood T cell repertoires in COVID-19. Sequenced by immunoSEQ multiplex PCR; TCRdb stores in-frame clones only, minus some. The repertoire holds approximately 140,000 clones, with roughly 80% as singletons. V lost 6 bases and J 0 bases, leaving 15 bases between the germline ends. Germline loops: CDR1 LNHDA, CDR2 SQIVND (reference sequence). CDR3 size: 16 residues. This chain links TRBV19 with TRBJ1-5, with D maybe TRBD1 (6 bases). This TCR came from a woman in her forties with active or convalescent COVID-19. The specimen sequenced was peripheral blood. The CDR3 here is CASSRDTPSSNQPQHF. In nucleotides, the CDR3 is TGTGCCAGTAGCAGGGACACCCCAAGTAGCAATCAGCCCCAGCATTTT.